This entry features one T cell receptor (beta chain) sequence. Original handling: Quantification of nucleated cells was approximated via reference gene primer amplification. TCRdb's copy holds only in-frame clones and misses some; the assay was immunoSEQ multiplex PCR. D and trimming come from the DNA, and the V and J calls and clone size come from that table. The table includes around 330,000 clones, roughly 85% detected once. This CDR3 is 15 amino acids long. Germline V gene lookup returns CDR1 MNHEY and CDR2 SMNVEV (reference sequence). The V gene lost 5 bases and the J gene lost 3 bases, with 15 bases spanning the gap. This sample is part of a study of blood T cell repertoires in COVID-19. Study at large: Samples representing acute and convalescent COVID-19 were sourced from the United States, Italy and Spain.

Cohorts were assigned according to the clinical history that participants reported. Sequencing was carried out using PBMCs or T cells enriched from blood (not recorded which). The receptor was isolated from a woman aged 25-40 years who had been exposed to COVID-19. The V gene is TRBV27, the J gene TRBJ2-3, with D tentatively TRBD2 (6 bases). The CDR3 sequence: CASSVTYRETDTQYF. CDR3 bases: TGTGCCAGCAGTGTAACCTATCGGGAGACAGATACGCAGTATTTT.